This T cell receptor beta chain was sequenced during a study of blood T cell repertoires in COVID-19. Study at large: In each case, the material was cDNA or gDNA derived from T cells, B-cell-depleted T cells, or PBMCs.

Losses at the gene ends were 3 bases for V and 1 base for J; bases not matched to a gene: 4. CDR1 SGDLS and CDR2 YYNGEE come from the germline V gene. The CDR3 sequence is 16 residues long. The data were produced by immunoSEQ multiplex PCR, yet TCRdb's version contains in-frame clones alone and is incomplete. Of about 260,000 clones in the sample, about nine tenths were seen once. Donors were grouped by their self-reported clinical history. Exposed volunteers were people who met a COVID-19 case within 2 weeks before study entry. The V call is TRBV9, the J call TRBJ1-1, with 12 nucleotides matching TRBD1. The origin of this receptor is a man in his forties or fifties who had been exposed to COVID-19. Material: PBMCs or T cells enriched from blood (not recorded which). In DNA, the CDR3 is TGTGCCAGCAGCGACCCGGGACAGGGGGCGAACACTGAAGCTTTCTTT. The encoded protein is CASSDPGQGANTEAFF.